This note documents a single TCR beta chain sequence. The data derive from a study of blood T cell repertoires in COVID-19. In the study overall: Spain, Italy and the United States supplied samples that represented acute and convalescent COVID-19. T cells, B-cell-depleted T cells, or PBMCs supplied cDNA or gDNA.

This CDR3 region has 14 residues. Germline V gene lookup returns CDR1 LNHDA and CDR2 SQIVND (reference sequence). V lost 5 bases and J lost 9; bases outside the gene matches: 7. Original handling: Estimated nucleated cell counts came from reference gene primer amplification. TCRdb keeps only in-frame clones here, not all; method: immunoSEQ multiplex PCR. D and trimming come from the DNA, and the V and J calls and clone size come from that table. In the table there are about 140,000 clones, 65% to 90% of which are singletons. The receptor was isolated from a man aged 50 to 59 with acute or convalescent COVID-19. The sample consisted of peripheral blood. The chain uses TRBV19 and TRBJ1-5; 10 bases align to TRBD1. Written as DNA, the CDR3 is TGTGCCAGTAGTCCGGGACAGGGGCGGTGGCCCCAGCATTTT. It is translated as CASSPGQGRWPQHF. Filled out from reference TRBV19 and TRBJ1-5, the complete variable domain reads DGGITQSPKYLFRKEGQNVTLSCEQNLNHDAMYWYRQDPGQGLRLIYYSQIVNDFQKGDIAEGYSVSREKKESFPLTVTSAQKNPTAFYLCASSPGQGRWPQHFGDGTRLSIL.